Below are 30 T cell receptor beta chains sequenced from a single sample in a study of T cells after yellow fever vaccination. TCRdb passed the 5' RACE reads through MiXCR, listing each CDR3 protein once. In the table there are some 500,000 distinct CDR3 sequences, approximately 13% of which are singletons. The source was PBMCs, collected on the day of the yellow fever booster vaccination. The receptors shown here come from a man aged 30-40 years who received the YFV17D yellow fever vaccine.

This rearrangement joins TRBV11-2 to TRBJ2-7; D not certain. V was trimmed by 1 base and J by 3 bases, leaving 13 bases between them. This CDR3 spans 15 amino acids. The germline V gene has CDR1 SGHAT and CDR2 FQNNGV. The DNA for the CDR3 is TGTGCCAGCAGCTTAGCGTCGGTCATCAACTACGAGCAGTACTTC. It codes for CASSLASVINYEQYF.

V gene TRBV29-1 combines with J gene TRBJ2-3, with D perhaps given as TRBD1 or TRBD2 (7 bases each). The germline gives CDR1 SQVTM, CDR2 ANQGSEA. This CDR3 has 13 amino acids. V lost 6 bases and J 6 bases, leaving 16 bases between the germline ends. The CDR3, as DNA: TGCAGCGTCGGAACAGGGGAGGGGGATACGCAGTATTTT. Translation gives CSVGTGEGDTQYF.

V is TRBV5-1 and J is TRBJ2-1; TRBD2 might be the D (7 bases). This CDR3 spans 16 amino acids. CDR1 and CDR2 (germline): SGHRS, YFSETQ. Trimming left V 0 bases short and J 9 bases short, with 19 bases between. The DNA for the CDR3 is TGCGCCAGCAGCTTGGATGGACTAGGGGGTGCGACTGAGCAGTTCTTC. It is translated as CASSLDGLGGATEQFF.

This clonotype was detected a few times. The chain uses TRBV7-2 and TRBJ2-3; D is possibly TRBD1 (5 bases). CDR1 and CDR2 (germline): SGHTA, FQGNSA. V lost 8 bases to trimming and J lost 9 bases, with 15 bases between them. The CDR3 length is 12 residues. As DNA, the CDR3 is TGTGCCAGCGGCAACCAGGGCGCAACGCAGTATTTT. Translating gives CASGNQGATQYF.

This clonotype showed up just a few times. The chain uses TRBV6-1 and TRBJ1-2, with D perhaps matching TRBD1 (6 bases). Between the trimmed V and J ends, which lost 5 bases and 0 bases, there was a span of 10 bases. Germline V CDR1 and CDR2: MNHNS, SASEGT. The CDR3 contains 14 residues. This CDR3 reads CASSKDSSNYGYTF. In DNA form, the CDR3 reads TGTGCCAGCAGTAAGGACAGCTCTAACTATGGCTACACCTTC.

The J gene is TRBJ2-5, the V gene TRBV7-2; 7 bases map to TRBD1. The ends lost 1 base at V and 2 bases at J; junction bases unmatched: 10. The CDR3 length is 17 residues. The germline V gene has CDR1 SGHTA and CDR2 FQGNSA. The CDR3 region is CASSLVPTGMPQETQYF. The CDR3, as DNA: TGTGCCAGCAGCTTAGTTCCGACAGGGATGCCTCAAGAGACCCAGTACTTC.

The CDR3 region has the DNA TGTGCCAGCTACTGGGCAGGGGAGAATCAGCCCCAGCATTTT. This sequence encodes CASYWAGENQPQHF. The rearrangement uses TRBV7-8 and TRBJ1-5; D is possibly TRBD1 (6 bases). Trimming removed 8 bases at V and 4 bases at J, with 15 bases between. Germline loops: CDR1 SGHVS, CDR2 FQNEAQ. CDR3 length: 14 amino acids. The whole variable domain, filled in from reference TRBV7-8 and TRBJ1-5, reads GAGVSQSPRYKVAKRGQDVALRCDPISGHVSLFWYQQALGQGPEFLTYFQNEAQLDKSGLPSDRFFAERPEGSVSTLKIQRTQQEDSAVYLCASYWAGENQPQHFGDGTRLSIL.

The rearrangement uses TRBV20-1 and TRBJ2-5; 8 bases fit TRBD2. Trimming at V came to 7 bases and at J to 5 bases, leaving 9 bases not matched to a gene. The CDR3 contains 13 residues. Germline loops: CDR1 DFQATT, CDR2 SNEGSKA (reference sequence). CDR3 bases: TGCAGTGAGGGCGGGAGGACCATTGAGACCCAGTACTTC. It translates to CSEGGRTIETQYF.

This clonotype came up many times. The CDR3, as DNA: TGTGCCAGCTTTGCTAGTAGCACCGAGCAGTACTTC. Its protein product is CASFASSTEQYF. V usage is TRBV27 and J usage is TRBJ2-7; D gene unclear. The CDR3 has 12 residues. V was pared by 8 bases and J by 6 bases, with 14 bases between. From germline, CDR1 is MNHEY and CDR2 SMNVEV (reference sequence).

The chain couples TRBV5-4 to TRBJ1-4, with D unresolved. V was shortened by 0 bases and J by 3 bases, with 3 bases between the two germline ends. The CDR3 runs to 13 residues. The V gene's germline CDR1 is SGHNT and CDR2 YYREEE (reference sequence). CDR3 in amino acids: CASSLEANEKLFF. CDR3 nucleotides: TGTGCCAGCAGCTTGGAGGCTAATGAAAAACTGTTTTTT. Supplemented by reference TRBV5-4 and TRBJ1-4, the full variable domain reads ETGVTQSPTHLIKTRGQQVTLRCSSQSGHNTVSWYQQALGQGPQFIFQYYREEENGRGNFPPRFSGLQFPNYSSELNVNALELDDSALYLCASSLEANEKLFFGSGTQLSVL.

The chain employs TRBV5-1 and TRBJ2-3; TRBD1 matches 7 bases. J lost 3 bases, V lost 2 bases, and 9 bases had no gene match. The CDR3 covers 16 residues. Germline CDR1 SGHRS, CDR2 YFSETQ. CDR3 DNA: TGCGCCAGCAGCTTAAACAGGGGATTAGGGACAGATACGCAGTATTTT. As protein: CASSLNRGLGTDTQYF.

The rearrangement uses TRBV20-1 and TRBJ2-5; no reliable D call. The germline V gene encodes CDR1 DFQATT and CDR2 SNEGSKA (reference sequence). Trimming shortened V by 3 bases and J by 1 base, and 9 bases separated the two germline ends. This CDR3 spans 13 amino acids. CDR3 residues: CSARKRIQETQYF. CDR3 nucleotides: TGCAGTGCTAGGAAGCGTATCCAAGAGACCCAGTACTTC.

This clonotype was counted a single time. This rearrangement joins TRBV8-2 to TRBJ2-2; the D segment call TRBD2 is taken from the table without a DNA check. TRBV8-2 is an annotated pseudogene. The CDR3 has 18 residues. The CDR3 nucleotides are TGTGCCATCAGCCCTGGCCTCCCTAGCGGGATTCTCACCGGGGAGCTGTTTTTT. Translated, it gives CAISPGLPSGILTGELFF.

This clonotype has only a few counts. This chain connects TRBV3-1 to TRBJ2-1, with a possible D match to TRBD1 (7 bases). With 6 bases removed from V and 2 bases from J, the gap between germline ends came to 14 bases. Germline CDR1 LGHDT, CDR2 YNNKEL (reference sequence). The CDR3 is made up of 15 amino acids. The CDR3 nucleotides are TGTGCCAGCAGGAGGGGGCCGGGAGCCTACAATGAGCAGTTCTTC. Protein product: CASRRGPGAYNEQFF.

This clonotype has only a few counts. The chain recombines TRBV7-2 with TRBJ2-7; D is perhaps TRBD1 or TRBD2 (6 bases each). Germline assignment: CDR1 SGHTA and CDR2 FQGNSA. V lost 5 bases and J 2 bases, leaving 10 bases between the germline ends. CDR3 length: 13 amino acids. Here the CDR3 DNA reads TGTGCCAGCAGCCGGGGGCTGACCTACGAGCAGTACTTC. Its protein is CASSRGLTYEQYF.

CDR3 in DNA: TGTGCCAGCAGTTTGGTTGTTGGGGACAATGAGCAGTTCTTC. It codes for CASSLVVGDNEQFF. The chain carries TRBV28 and TRBJ2-1, with no clear D. The length of the CDR3 is 14 residues. Between the trimmed V and J ends, which lost 3 bases and 5 bases, there was a span of 11 bases. The V gene's germline CDR1 is MDHEN and CDR2 SYDVKM. Full variable domain (outside the CDR3, taken from reference TRBV28 and TRBJ2-1): DVKVTQSSRYLVKRTGEKVFLECVQDMDHENMFWYRQDPGLGLRLIYFSYDVKMKEKGDIPEGYSVSREKKERFSLILESASTNQTSMYLCASSLVVGDNEQFFGPGTRLTVL.

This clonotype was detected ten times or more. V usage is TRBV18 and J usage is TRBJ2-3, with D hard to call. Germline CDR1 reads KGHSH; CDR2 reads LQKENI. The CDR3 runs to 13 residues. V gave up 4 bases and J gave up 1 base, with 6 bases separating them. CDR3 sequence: CASSRGGTDTQYF. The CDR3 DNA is TGTGCCAGCTCACGGGGTGGCACAGATACGCAGTATTTT.

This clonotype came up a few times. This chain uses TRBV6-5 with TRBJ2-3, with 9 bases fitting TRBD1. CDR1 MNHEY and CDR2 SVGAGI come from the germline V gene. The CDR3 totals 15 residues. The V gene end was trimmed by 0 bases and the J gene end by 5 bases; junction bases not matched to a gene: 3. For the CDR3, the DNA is TGTGCCAGCAGTTACTCGGGACAGGGTAGAGATACGCAGTATTTT. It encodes CASSYSGQGRDTQYF.

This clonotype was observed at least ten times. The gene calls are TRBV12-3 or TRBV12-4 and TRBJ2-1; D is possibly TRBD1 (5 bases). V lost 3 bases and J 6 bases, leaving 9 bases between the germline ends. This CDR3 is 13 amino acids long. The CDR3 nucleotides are TGTGCCAGCAGTTTTCAGGGTGTCAATGAGCAGTTCTTC. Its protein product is CASSFQGVNEQFF.

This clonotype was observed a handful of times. The CDR3 nucleotides read TGCGCCAGCAGCTTGGGACAGGGGTTCAACGAGCAGTACTTC. This codes for CASSLGQGFNEQYF. This chain links TRBV5-1 with TRBJ2-7; the match to TRBD1 covers 8 bases. V lost 0 bases to trimming and J lost 5 bases; unmatched junction nucleotides: 4. This CDR3 comprises 14 residues. Germline loops: CDR1 SGHRS, CDR2 YFSETQ.

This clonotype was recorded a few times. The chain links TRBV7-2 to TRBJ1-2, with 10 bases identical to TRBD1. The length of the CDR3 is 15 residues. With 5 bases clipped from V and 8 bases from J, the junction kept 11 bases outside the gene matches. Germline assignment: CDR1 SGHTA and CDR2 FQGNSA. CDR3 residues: CASSEGLDRGEGYTF. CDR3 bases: TGTGCCAGCAGCGAAGGGCTGGACAGGGGGGAAGGCTACACCTTC.

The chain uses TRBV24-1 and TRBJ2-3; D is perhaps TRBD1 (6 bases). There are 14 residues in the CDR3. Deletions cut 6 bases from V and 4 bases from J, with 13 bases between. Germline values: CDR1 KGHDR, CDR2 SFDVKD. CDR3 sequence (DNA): TGTGCCACCAGTTCCGGACAGAACTCAGATACGCAGTATTTT. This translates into CATSSGQNSDTQYF.

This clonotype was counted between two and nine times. The CDR3 DNA follows: TGCAGCGTTGAAGCGGAAACAGGGGAAGAGACCCAGTACTTC. The encoded protein is CSVEAETGEETQYF. The gene calls are TRBV29-1 and TRBJ2-5, with 7 bases aligning to TRBD1. Germline CDR1 SQVTM, CDR2 ANQGSEA. The V and J ends lost 1 base and 3 bases, in that order; junction bases with no gene match: 5. This CDR3 has 14 residues.

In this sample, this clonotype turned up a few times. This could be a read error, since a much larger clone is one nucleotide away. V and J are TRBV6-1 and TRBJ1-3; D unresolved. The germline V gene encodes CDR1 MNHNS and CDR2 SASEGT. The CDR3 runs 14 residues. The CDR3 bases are TGTGCCAGCAGGAAAATGGACTCTGCAAACACCATATATTTT. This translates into CASRKMDSANTIYF.

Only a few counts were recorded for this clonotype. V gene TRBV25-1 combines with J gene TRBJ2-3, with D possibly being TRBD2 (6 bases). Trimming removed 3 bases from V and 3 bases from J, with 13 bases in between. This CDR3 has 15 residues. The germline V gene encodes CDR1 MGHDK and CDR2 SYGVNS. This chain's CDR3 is CASSDPRGKTDTQYF. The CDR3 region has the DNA TGTGCCAGCAGTGATCCCCGGGGGAAGACAGATACGCAGTATTTT.

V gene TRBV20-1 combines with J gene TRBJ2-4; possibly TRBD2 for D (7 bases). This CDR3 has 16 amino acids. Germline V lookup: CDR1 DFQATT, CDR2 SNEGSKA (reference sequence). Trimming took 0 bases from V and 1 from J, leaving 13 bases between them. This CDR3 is CSARDGGGSAKNIQYF. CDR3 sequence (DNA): TGCAGTGCTAGAGATGGGGGCGGGAGTGCCAAAAACATTCAGTACTTC.

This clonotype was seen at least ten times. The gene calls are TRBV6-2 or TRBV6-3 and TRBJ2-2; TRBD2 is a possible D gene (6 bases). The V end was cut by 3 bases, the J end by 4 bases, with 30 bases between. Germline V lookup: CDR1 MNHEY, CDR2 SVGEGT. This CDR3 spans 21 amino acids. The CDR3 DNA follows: TGTGCCAGCAGTTATAGGGGATGGTTCGAGCCACTAGCTCGTTCCACCGGGGAGCTGTTTTTT. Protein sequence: CASSYRGWFEPLARSTGELFF.

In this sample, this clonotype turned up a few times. The CDR3 DNA sequence: TGCAGCGTTACCCCCCGACAGGGGGCCGCAGATACGCAGTATTTT. It yields the protein CSVTPRQGAADTQYF. The chain couples TRBV29-1 to TRBJ2-3; TRBD1 aligns across 10 bases. After removal of 5 bases from V and 4 bases from J, the junction contained 9 bases not matched to a gene. The CDR3 sequence is 15 residues long. The germline CDR1 and CDR2 sequences are SQVTM and ANQGSEA.

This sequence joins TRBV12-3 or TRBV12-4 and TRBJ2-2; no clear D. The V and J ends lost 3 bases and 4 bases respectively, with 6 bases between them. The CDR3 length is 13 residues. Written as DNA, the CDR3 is TGTGCCAGCAGTTTGTGGGCCACCGGGGAGCTGTTTTTT. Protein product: CASSLWATGELFF.

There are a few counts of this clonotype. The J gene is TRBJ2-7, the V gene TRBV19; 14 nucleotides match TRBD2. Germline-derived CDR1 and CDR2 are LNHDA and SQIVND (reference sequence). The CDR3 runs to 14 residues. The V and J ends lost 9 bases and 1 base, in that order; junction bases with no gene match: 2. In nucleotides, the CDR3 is TGTGCCAGCGGACTAGCGGGAGGATCCTACGAGCAGTACTTC. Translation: CASGLAGGSYEQYF.